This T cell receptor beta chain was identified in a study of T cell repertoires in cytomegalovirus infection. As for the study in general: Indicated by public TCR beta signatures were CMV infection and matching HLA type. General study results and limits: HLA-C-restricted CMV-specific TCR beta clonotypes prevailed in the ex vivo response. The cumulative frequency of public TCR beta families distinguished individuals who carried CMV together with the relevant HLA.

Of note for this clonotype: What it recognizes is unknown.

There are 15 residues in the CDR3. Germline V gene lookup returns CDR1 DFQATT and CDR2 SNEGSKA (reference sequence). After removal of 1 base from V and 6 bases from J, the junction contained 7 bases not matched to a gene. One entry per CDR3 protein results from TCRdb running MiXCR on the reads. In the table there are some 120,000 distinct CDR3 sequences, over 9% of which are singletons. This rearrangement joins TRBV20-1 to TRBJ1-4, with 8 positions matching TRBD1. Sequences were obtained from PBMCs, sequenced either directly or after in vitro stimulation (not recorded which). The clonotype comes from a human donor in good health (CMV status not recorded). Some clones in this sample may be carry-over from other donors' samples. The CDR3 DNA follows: TGCAGTGCTAGAGGCCCAGGGGGCGCTGATGAAAAACTGTTTTTT. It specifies CSARGPGGADEKLFF.